This T cell receptor (beta chain) originates from a study of T cell responses to AZD1222 COVID-19 vaccine. Study-wide results and caveats: Elevations in Spike-specific TCR breadth and depth followed administration of two AZD1222 doses. Clonal diversity may have been underestimated in mostly white British donors. At 160-218 and 743-854, vaccine-associated CD4 TCRs were dominant, and they spanned spike.

The data were produced by immunoSEQ multiplex PCR, yet TCRdb's version contains in-frame clones alone and is incomplete. Here the sample spans roughly 110,000 clones, 91% being singletons. The CDR3 loop spans 15 amino acids. CDR1 and CDR2 from the germline V gene are SGHRS and YFSETQ. Trimming at V came to 5 bases and at J to 4 bases, leaving 11 bases not matched to a gene. For this clone: The antigen remains unidentified.

The chain recombines TRBV5-1 with TRBJ1-2; the match to TRBD1 covers 7 bases. The TCR sequence derives from an adult in good health. The sequences come from peripheral blood, collected on day 0 of AZD1222 vaccination. The DNA for the CDR3 is TGCGCCAGCAGTTCAACAGGGGATTTAGGCTATGGCTACACCTTC. Translating it yields CASSSTGDLGYGYTF.